The entry that follows covers one T cell receptor (beta chain) sequence. What antigen it recognizes has not been identified. The sample holds no much larger clone one base away, and base qualities are not on file. Library preparation employed PCR. Sequenced on an Illumina HiSeq 4000. The TCR beta-chain CDR3 region of each patient was profiled by high-throughput sequencing. In the source study's methods: The researchers built a classifier to tell apart papillary thyroid cancer patients with distant metastasis, based on CDR3 differences among clinicopathological groups. The Shannon index was used to measure repertoire diversity, and the Morisita-Horn index was used to measure how similar tumor and blood repertoires were. The public reads were quality trimmed at Q25 with fastp and then assembled into clones with MiXCR by TCRdb, keeping productive beta chains. The authors' filters were not applied to this entry. This sample has roughly 40,000 clones in its table, and less than 20% of those were observed once. The top ten clones comprise about 9.9% of the sample.

This record comes from a study of metastatic and nonmetastatic thyroid tumors (dated by TCRdb to the early 2020s). Context from the whole study: Repertoires were compared across peripheral blood and tumor or nodule tissue samples from malignant and benign thyroid patients.

No treatment had been received by any patient before thyroid surgery. Patient clinical samples collected from the early 2010s to the late 2010s were retrospectively analysed using T-cell receptor beta sequencing. General findings and caveats noted by the study authors: In both blood and tumor samples, malignant tumors were reported to have significantly higher TCR beta diversity than benign nodules.

CDR1 and CDR2 are read off the germline V gene (reference sequence) as GTSNPN and SVGIG. V is cut back by 2 bases and J by 6 bases, with 3 bases in the junction unmatched. The CDR3 contains 14 residues, cysteine and phenylalanine counted. Kept here is only the CDR3 DNA, which spans 42 bases and is read in frame from base 1. Recombination joined TRBV30 with TRBJ1-4; TRBD1 fits 10 bases in the junction. This TCR was sampled from a female donor with papillary thyroid cancer or a benign thyroid nodule (not recorded which). Some clones in this sample may be carry-over from other donors' samples. The sequencing sample was made of tumor tissue. The CDR3 protein: CAWSRDRGHEKLFF. The DNA is as follows: TGTGCCTGGAGTCGGGACAGGGGACATGAAAAACTGTTTTTT.